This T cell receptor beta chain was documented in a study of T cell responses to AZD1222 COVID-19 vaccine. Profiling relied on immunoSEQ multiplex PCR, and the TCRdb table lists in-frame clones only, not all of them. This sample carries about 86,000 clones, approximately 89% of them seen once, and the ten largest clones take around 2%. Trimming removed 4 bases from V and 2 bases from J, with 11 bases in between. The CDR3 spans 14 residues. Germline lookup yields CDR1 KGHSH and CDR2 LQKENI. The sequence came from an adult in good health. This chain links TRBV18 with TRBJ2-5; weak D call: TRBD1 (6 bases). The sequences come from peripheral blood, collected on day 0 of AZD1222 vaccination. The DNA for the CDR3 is TGTGCCAGCTCACGGGGGCAGATGCAAGAGACCCAGTACTTC. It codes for CASSRGQMQETQYF.